One and the same sample provided the 29 T cell receptor beta chains below, sequenced in a study of beta chain features in type 1 diabetes. Expressed TCRB transcripts were sequenced because the isolated RNA had all been reverse transcribed beforehand. Data came from immunoSEQ multiplex PCR; TCRdb stores just in-frame clones and leaves some out. The sample yields around 250,000 clones, around 26% seen once. Sequencing was done on a sample of central memory CD4+ T cells from blood. The receptors shown here come from a young man in good health.

This clone was picked up a small number of times. The V call is TRBV9, the J call TRBJ2-5; the match to TRBD1 covers 8 bases. This CDR3 comprises 14 residues. J lost 5 bases, V lost 3 bases, and 6 bases had no gene match. Germline CDR1 and CDR2: SGDLS and YYNGEE. The CDR3 DNA reads as TGTGCCAGCAGCGGCCGGGACAGGACGGAGACCCAGTACTTC. Amino acid sequence: CASSGRDRTETQYF.

In its sample, this clone was seen a few times. V usage is TRBV7-2 and J usage is TRBJ1-1; D call uncertain. V lost 0 bases to trimming and J lost 0 bases, with 5 bases between them. Germline V gives CDR1 SGHTA, CDR2 FQGNSA. CDR3 size: 14 residues. The CDR3 protein is CASSLAALNTEAFF. The CDR3 nucleotides read TGTGCCAGCAGCTTAGCGGCGCTGAACACTGAAGCTTTCTTT.

This chain connects TRBV6-6 to TRBJ2-7; 7 nucleotides match TRBD1. Germline CDR1 and CDR2: MNHNY and SVGAGI (reference sequence). CDR3 length equals 15 residues. V trimming: 2 bases; J trimming: 1 base; junction bases outside the gene matches: 5. CDR3 nucleotide sequence: TGTGCCAGCAGTTACACGACAGGGCTTTCCTACGAGCAGTACTTC. Translated: CASSYTTGLSYEQYF.

Only a few counts were recorded for this clone. The CDR3 reads CSADGPQETQYF. For the CDR3, the DNA is TGCAGCGCGGATGGACCCCAAGAGACCCAGTACTTC. This chain joins TRBV29-1 and TRBJ2-5, with D hard to call. Trimming removed 7 bases at V and 1 base at J, with 10 bases between. In germline, CDR1 is SQVTM, CDR2 ANQGSEA. The CDR3 has 12 amino acids.

This clone is medium-sized in the sample. The V call is TRBV19, the J call TRBJ2-1; D might be TRBD2 (6 bases). CDR3 size: 15 residues. Germline V gives CDR1 LNHDA, CDR2 SQIVND (reference sequence). Deletions cut 5 bases from V and 4 bases from J, with 15 bases between. The CDR3 DNA reads TGTGCCAGTAGTTTACTAGCTAGGGAATACAATGAGCAGTTCTTC. Translation: CASSLLAREYNEQFF.

This clone has more than one count but fewer than ten. This sequence joins TRBV30 and TRBJ2-3, with TRBD2 matching 10 bases. Trimming removed 3 bases from V and 4 bases from J; junction bases left unmatched: 7. This CDR3 has 15 residues. Per the germline V gene, CDR1 is GTSNPN and CDR2 is SVGIG (reference sequence). The CDR3 is CAWSGSGGAADTQYF. The CDR3 DNA reads as TGTGCCTGGAGCGGAAGCGGGGGGGCGGCAGATACGCAGTATTTT.

This chain links TRBV9 with TRBJ2-7; no clear D. Between the trimmed V and J ends, which lost 2 bases and 1 base, there was a span of 10 bases. CDR3 length: 14 amino acids. Germline CDR1 SGDLS, CDR2 YYNGEE. The CDR3 loop reads CASSVELQSYEQYF. DNA of the CDR3: TGTGCCAGCAGCGTGGAACTCCAGTCCTACGAGCAGTACTTC.

The rearrangement links TRBV27 to TRBJ2-5, with 10 bases lining up with TRBD2. Near its end, the DNA agrees better with TRBJ2-7, so the J call may be wrong. The CDR3 loop spans 15 amino acids. Germline CDR1 is MNHEY and CDR2 is SMNVEV (reference sequence). The CDR3 bases are TGTGCCAGCAGTTTAGCTCTAGCGGGAGTGGGCGAGCAGTACTTC. This encodes CASSLALAGVGEQYF.

This clone was observed many times. This chain uses TRBV21-1 with TRBJ2-4; the table's TRBD2 call for D was not verified on the DNA. TRBV21-1 is described as a pseudogene. The length of the CDR3 is 17 residues. CDR3 in amino acids: CASSKVEGRSKEDIQYF. In DNA form, the CDR3 reads TGTGCCAGCAGCAAAGTCGAGGGCAGGTCTAAGGAAGACATTCAGTACTTC.

The chain combines TRBV2 with TRBJ2-5, with a possible D match to TRBD1 (6 bases). There are 14 residues in the CDR3. Per the germline V gene, CDR1 is SNHLY and CDR2 is FYNNEI. Trimming stripped 5 bases from V and 2 bases from J, with 12 bases between. CDR3 nucleotide sequence: TGTGCCAGCAGTACAGACAGGACACAAGAGACCCAGTACTTC. Translated: CASSTDRTQETQYF.

This clone has a count of ten or more. The genes are TRBV7-9 and TRBJ2-7, with 13 bases matching TRBD2. Germline loops: CDR1 SEHNR, CDR2 FQNEAQ (reference sequence). This CDR3 spans 16 amino acids. Losses at the gene ends were 5 bases for V and 9 bases for J; bases not matched to a gene: 13. The CDR3 protein is CASSGGLAGAPAGQYF. The DNA for the CDR3 is TGTGCCAGCAGCGGAGGACTAGCGGGAGCTCCCGCTGGGCAGTACTTC. Filled out from reference TRBV7-9 and TRBJ2-7, the complete variable domain reads DTGVSQNPRHKITKRGQNVTFRCDPISEHNRLYWYRQTLGQGPEFLTYFQNEAQLEKSRLLSDRFSAERPKGSFSTLEIQRTEQGDSAMYLCASSGGLAGAPAGQYFGPGTRLTVT.

This clone was seen a handful of times. A much larger clone lies a single base off, so this may be a read error. Other DNA sequences of this sample code for an identical CDR3. The chain has TRBV29-1 and TRBJ2-2, with D possibly being TRBD2 (6 bases). Germline lookup yields CDR1 SQVTM and CDR2 ANQGSEA. This CDR3 region has 13 residues. V dropped 6 bases and J dropped 6 bases, with 14 bases sitting between them. CDR3 protein: CSVSVRGAGELFF. The CDR3 DNA follows: TGCAGCGTGTCAGTCCGCGGGGCCGGGGAGCTGTTTTTT.

There are a few counts of this clone. The V call is TRBV10-1, the J call TRBJ2-1; the match to TRBD2 covers 10 bases. The length of the CDR3 is 15 residues. CDR1 is WNHNN and CDR2 is SYGVQD in the germline V gene (reference sequence). Unmatched junction bases numbered 7, after V lost 2 bases and J lost 9 bases. The chain's CDR3 is CASSETLAGAGEQFF. In nucleotides, the CDR3 is TGCGCCAGCAGTGAGACTCTAGCGGGAGCTGGTGAGCAGTTCTTC.

This clone was seen a few times. The chain uses TRBV7-9 and TRBJ1-1; 9 positions match TRBD1. V lost 5 bases to trimming and J lost 5 bases; unmatched junction nucleotides: 6. Germline lookup yields CDR1 SEHNR and CDR2 FQNEAQ (reference sequence). The CDR3 consists of 14 residues. Written as DNA, the CDR3 is TGTGCCAGCAGCCTAAACAGGGGGCATACTGAAGCTTTCTTT. Encoded protein: CASSLNRGHTEAFF.

There are a few counts of this clone. The J gene is TRBJ2-4, the V gene TRBV20-1; possibly TRBD1 for D (7 bases). V was clipped by 0 bases and J by 16 bases, with 13 bases between them. Germline CDR1 is DFQATT and CDR2 is SNEGSKA (reference sequence). The CDR3 has 11 amino acids. The CDR3 region has the DNA TGCAGTGCTAGAGAGGAGGGGGCTAATTACTTC. Its translation: CSAREEGANYF.

This clone occurred a few times. The V call is TRBV6-1, the J call TRBJ2-7; 8 nucleotides line up with TRBD1. The J segment lost 4 bases and the V segment lost 10 bases, leaving 9 bases of the junction unmatched. The germline CDR1 and CDR2 sequences are MNHNS and SASEGT. This CDR3 is 13 amino acids long. The CDR3 DNA is TGTGCCACGAGGACAGGGATGGGGTACGAGCAGTACTTC. It yields the protein CATRTGMGYEQYF.

At least ten counts were recorded for this clone. The chain has TRBV15 and TRBJ1-2; no definite D call. This CDR3 is 15 amino acids long. V was pared by 0 bases and J by 2 bases, with 10 bases between. CDR1 is LNHNV, CDR2 YYDKDF, per germline (reference sequence). The CDR3 DNA follows: TGTGCCACCAGCAGAGAGGTCTCCCTGAACTATGGCTACACCTTC. This codes for CATSREVSLNYGYTF. Combining the CDR3 with reference TRBV15 and TRBJ1-2 gives the whole variable domain DAMVIQNPRYQVTQFGKPVTLSCSQTLNHNVMYWYQQKSSQAPKLLFHYYDKDFNNEADTPDNFQSRRPNTSFCFLDIRSPGLGDTAMYLCATSREVSLNYGYTFGSGTRLTVV.

This clone has a handful of counts. The rearrangement uses TRBV29-1 and TRBJ2-1, with no clear D. CDR1 and CDR2 from the germline V gene are SQVTM and ANQGSEA. The V gene lost 1 base and the J gene lost 0 bases, with 4 bases spanning the gap. The CDR3 consists of 13 residues. The CDR3 DNA reads TGCAGCGTTGAAGGTAGCTCCTACAATGAGCAGTTCTTC. It encodes CSVEGSSYNEQFF.

This clone turned up a few times. Other DNA sequences in the sample encode the same CDR3. As DNA, the CDR3 is TGCAGCGTTGAAAGCTCTGGGGCCAACGTCCTGACTTTC. It translates to CSVESSGANVLTF. V and J are TRBV29-1 and TRBJ2-6; D is undetermined. The CDR3 contains 13 residues. V was cut by 2 bases and J by 0 bases, with 2 bases left in between. The germline gives CDR1 SQVTM, CDR2 ANQGSEA.

The chain is built from TRBV4-1 and TRBJ2-3; TRBD1 agrees at 8 bases. CDR1 and CDR2 from the germline V gene are MGHRA and YSYEKL. The CDR3 has 16 amino acids. After removal of 1 base from V and 3 bases from J, the junction contained 6 bases not matched to a gene. The CDR3 here is CASSQGTGKWTDTQYF. Written as DNA, the CDR3 is TGCGCCAGCAGCCAAGGGACAGGGAAGTGGACAGATACGCAGTATTTT.

This clone was found a few times. This chain connects TRBV20-1 to TRBJ1-2, with D uncertain. V was cut by 5 bases and J by 9 bases, with 13 bases left in between. This CDR3 region has 11 residues. Germline CDR1 reads DFQATT; CDR2 reads SNEGSKA (reference sequence). This chain's CDR3 is CSAEWSLSYTF. DNA of the CDR3: TGCAGTGCTGAGTGGAGCCTTAGCTACACCTTC.

This clone was seen more than once but under ten times. The same CDR3 is also encoded by other DNA sequences in this sample. The chain employs TRBV18 and TRBJ1-5; D is possibly TRBD1 (5 bases). Germline loops: CDR1 KGHSH, CDR2 LQKENI. The germline V and J ends were trimmed by 2 bases and 4 bases, with 6 bases remaining between them. CDR3 length: 13 residues. The CDR3: CASSPGGNQPQHF. The CDR3 nucleotides read TGTGCCAGCTCACCAGGGGGTAATCAGCCCCAGCATTTT.

The CDR3 loop is CATSRDRAGTDGANVLTF. In DNA, the CDR3 is TGTGCCACCAGCAGAGATAGGGCCGGGACAGATGGGGCCAACGTCCTGACTTTC. The chain has TRBV15 and TRBJ2-6; 7 bases map to TRBD1. The CDR3 covers 18 residues. From germline, CDR1 is LNHNV and CDR2 YYDKDF (reference sequence). V dropped 0 bases and J dropped 3; count of bases not matched to a gene: 8.

The chain is built from TRBV11-2 and TRBJ1-1; possibly TRBD1 for D (6 bases). CDR3 size: 15 residues. Per germline, CDR1 SGHAT and CDR2 FQNNGV. Trimming left V 3 bases short and J 0 bases short, with 11 bases between. The CDR3 spells CASSLSQGLNTEAFF. As DNA, the CDR3 is TGTGCCAGCAGCTTGAGTCAGGGGTTGAACACTGAAGCTTTCTTT.

The V gene is TRBV18, the J gene TRBJ2-5; no reliable D call. Per germline, CDR1 KGHSH and CDR2 LQKENI. This CDR3 contains 12 residues. With 5 bases removed from V and 2 bases from J, the gap between germline ends came to 6 bases. The CDR3 DNA sequence: TGTGCCAGCTCATCCGATCAAGAGACCCAGTACTTC. It translates to CASSSDQETQYF.

The V and J genes are TRBV2 and TRBJ2-1; no definite D call. Germline CDR1 is SNHLY and CDR2 is FYNNEI. The CDR3 runs 14 residues. V lost 8 bases and J 0 bases, leaving 11 bases between the germline ends. The CDR3 coding sequence is TGTGCCAGCTGTCTACTACTCTCCTACAATGAGCAGTTCTTC. It yields the protein CASCLLLSYNEQFF. The full variable domain, with the rest looked up from reference TRBV2 and TRBJ2-1, is EPEVTQTPSHQVTQMGQEVILRCVPISNHLYFYWYRQILGQKVEFLVSFYNNEISEKSEIFDDQFSVERPDGSNFTLKIRSTKLEDSAMYFCASCLLLSYNEQFFGPGTRLTVL.

Note on this clone: This may arise from a read error, as a much more abundant clone is one base away. The chain carries TRBV7-2 and TRBJ2-1; TRBD2 is a possible D gene (5 bases). Germline V gives CDR1 SGHTA, CDR2 FQGNSA. CDR3 length equals 13 residues. In DNA form, the CDR3 reads TGTGCCAGCACCCCCGGGGTTCTGCATGAGCAGCTCTTC. Translating it yields CASTPGVLHEQLF.

The chain is built from TRBV5-6 and TRBJ2-5, with a possible D match to TRBD2 (5 bases). The V end lost 0 bases, the J end lost 2 bases, and 11 bases lay between the germline ends. The V gene's germline CDR1 is SGHDT and CDR2 YYEEEE. CDR3 length: 15 residues. This CDR3 is CASSLDWEIQETQYF. The DNA for the CDR3 is TGTGCCAGCAGCTTGGATTGGGAGATTCAAGAGACCCAGTACTTC.

Concerning this clone: Other nucleotide sequences in the sample specify the same CDR3. The J gene is TRBJ2-7, the V gene TRBV6-1, with D unresolved. This CDR3 comprises 13 residues. From germline, CDR1 is MNHNS and CDR2 SASEGT. The ends were cut back, 3 bases at V and 0 bases at J, with 6 bases in the middle. DNA of the CDR3: TGTGCCAGCAGTGAGGCGGCCTCCTACGAGCAGTACTTC. Amino acids: CASSEAASYEQYF.